These 9 T cell receptor beta chains were all obtained from the same sample, sequenced in a study of early T cells in non-severe SARS-CoV-2 infection. In TCRdb, the 5' RACE reads were re-called with MiXCR into one record per CDR3 protein. The sample includes approximately 35,000 distinct CDR3 sequences, approximately 5.2% of them seen just once. Sequenced material: whole blood. These TCRs come from an adult who was a healthcare worker with PCR-confirmed SARS-CoV-2 infection or an uninfected control (not recorded which).

The V call is TRBV5-1, the J call TRBJ2-7; 7 nucleotides match TRBD2. The CDR3 is made up of 14 amino acids. The J segment lost 3 bases and the V segment lost 4 bases, leaving 7 bases of the junction unmatched. Germline V CDR1 and CDR2: SGHRS, YFSETQ. The CDR3 DNA reads TGCGCCAGCAGCCTTAGCGGGCAAGACTACGAGCAGTACTTC. This translates into CASSLSGQDYEQYF.

This clonotype showed up just a few times. The chain recombines TRBV5-1 with TRBJ1-1, with D hard to call. Trimming took 1 base from V and 3 from J, leaving 7 bases between them. The CDR3 totals 13 residues. Looked up from germline, CDR1 is SGHRS and CDR2 is YFSETQ. The CDR3 loop reads CASSLWGDTEAFF. CDR3 in DNA: TGCGCCAGCAGCTTGTGGGGAGACACTGAAGCTTTCTTT.

This clonotype was picked up many times. The gene calls are TRBV11-2 and TRBJ2-7, with D possibly being TRBD1 or TRBD2 (5 bases each). Germline V lookup: CDR1 SGHAT, CDR2 FQNNGV. Trimming took off 3 bases at V and 4 bases at J, with 7 bases between the two ends. The CDR3 is made up of 12 amino acids. The CDR3 coding sequence is TGTGCCAGCAGCTTTGAGGGGTACGAGCAGTACGTC. It is translated as CASSFEGYEQYV.

This clonotype was seen repeatedly, ten times or more. V and J are TRBV7-6 and TRBJ1-4; no clear D. This CDR3 region has 13 residues. Trimming shortened V by 2 bases and J by 6 bases, and 7 bases separated the two germline ends. Germline V lookup: CDR1 SGHVS, CDR2 FNYEAQ. CDR3: CASSLYEDEKLFF. In DNA form, the CDR3 reads TGTGCCAGCAGCTTATACGAAGATGAAAAACTGTTTTTT.

The sample holds many counts of this clonotype. This chain uses TRBV19 with TRBJ2-3, with 7 bases lining up with TRBD2. Germline CDR1 and CDR2: LNHDA and SQIVND (reference sequence). This CDR3 spans 14 amino acids. The junction had 7 bases not matched to a gene; V was cut back by 3 bases and J by 7 bases. As DNA, the CDR3 is TGTGCCAGTAGTATCTCCGGGAGGATGAATACGCAGTATTTT. This codes for CASSISGRMNTQYF.

This clonotype was counted many times. CDR3: CASSSAGGQTDTEAFF. The CDR3 bases are TGTGCCAGCAGCTCGGCGGGGGGACAGACTGACACTGAAGCTTTCTTT. V usage is TRBV11-3 and J usage is TRBJ1-1, with 7 nucleotides matching TRBD1. This CDR3 comprises 16 residues. Germline trimming cut 4 bases from V and 3 bases from J; bases unmatched to any gene: 11. Germline V lookup: CDR1 SGHNT, CDR2 YENEEA.

This clonotype was observed at least ten times. Here the CDR3 reads CASRIITSSYNEQFF. CDR3 in DNA: TGTGCCAGCAGGATTATTACGAGCTCCTACAATGAGCAGTTCTTC. The gene calls are TRBV6-5 and TRBJ2-1, with no clear D. Germline CDR1 and CDR2: MNHEY and SVGAGI. V lost 6 bases and J lost 0, with 12 bases in between. CDR3 length: 15 residues.

This clonotype was recorded many times. The chain carries TRBV5-1 and TRBJ2-1; TRBD2 is a possible D gene (7 bases). The V gene lost 4 bases and the J gene lost 5 bases, with 16 bases spanning the gap. Per germline, CDR1 SGHRS and CDR2 YFSETQ. This CDR3 contains 15 residues. In DNA, the CDR3 is TGCGCCAGCAGCCGGGGGGCGGGAGACGACAATGAGCAGTTCTTC. Translating gives CASSRGAGDDNEQFF.

This clonotype has a count of ten or more. The chain is built from TRBV29-1 and TRBJ2-7, with D unclear. Germline V CDR1 and CDR2: SQVTM, ANQGSEA. The CDR3 has 14 amino acids. Trimming left V 5 bases short and J 3 bases short, with 17 bases between. As DNA, the CDR3 is TGCAGCGTTCGCGGCAGCCCTGAGCACTACGAGCAGTACTTC. It specifies CSVRGSPEHYEQYF.